This T cell receptor beta chain was observed in a study of blood T cell repertoires in COVID-19 (TCRdb year 2020). Background for the entire study: The collaborator samples originated in the United States, Italy and Spain and spanned the acute and convalescent phases of COVID-19. Nearly every sample came with metadata listing a de-identified subject ID, COVID-19 status, age in years and sex. The samples were drawn from the first 160 participants of the ongoing ImmuneRACE study and from 950 to 1,500 subjects provided by 6 global collaborators. The material from the prospective study consisted of cDNA or gDNA derived from T cells, B-cell-depleted T cells, or PBMCs. The repertoires were made available in a free public database intended to serve as a resource for research on the immune response to SARS-CoV-2. The dataset comprised deeply sampled blood TCRbeta repertoires from subjects exposed to, actively infected with, or recovered from COVID-19. Where available, HLA class I and class II types were taken from metadata supplied by the sample provider and were not determined by assay-based typing.

TCRbeta CDR3 regions were amplified from genomic DNA using the immunoSEQ Assay, a bias-controlled multiplex PCR. The original pipeline was this. Nucleated cell counts per sample were estimated from amplification of reference gene primers within the assay. To quantify the absolute abundance of each unique TCRbeta CDR3 rearrangement, sequence reads were collapsed and filtered. For each sample, productive Simpson clonality was calculated as the square root of Simpson's diversity index across productive rearrangements. Imported from immuneACCESS, the table was reduced by TCRdb to in-frame sequences with V and J called. These copies leave out some clones; in studies compared against another copy, an unresolved V gene accounts for under half, and the cause of the remainder is not known. V and J calls and clone size follow that table, whereas D and trimming were derived from the DNA. Present in this sample are around 300,000 clones, about 87% of which were seen just once. Of the sample, about 3% is held by the ten largest clones.

In the prospective study, participants were roughly 18 to 100 years old, resided in about 25 geographic areas of the United States, and were enrolled through a virtual design. Cohort assignment in the prospective study relied on participant-reported clinical history from a screening survey and a study questionnaire. ImmuneRACE Cohort 3 recovered participants were defined by two consecutive negative NP/OP PCR tests, healthcare professional clearance, or symptom resolution. In the prospective study, mobile phlebotomists collected whole blood, serum and a nasopharyngeal or oropharyngeal swab from each participant. Additional blood draws and questionnaires over an approximately 2-month period could optionally be provided by prospective study participants. Before DNA extraction, prospective study blood samples were shipped either frozen or at room temperature. As encoded in the germline V gene, CDR1 is MNHEY while CDR2 is SVGAGI. V is pared back by 6 bases and J by 2 bases, with 13 bases lying between the germline termini. The CDR3 covers 14 residues, taking in both the cysteine and the phenylalanine. Here the CDR3 DNA is all that survives: 42 bases in frame from base 1.

Regarding this clone: Its antigen remains unidentified. The input lacks base qualities; no much larger clone sits a single base away.

Overall study outcomes, separate from this receptor: Clinical and demographic metadata were provided uncurated, with the amount varying by source and participant.

Input material: PBMCs or T cells enriched from blood (not recorded which). Recombination joined TRBV6-5 with TRBJ1-1; the D gene remains uncertain. The origin of this receptor is a woman aged 50 to 65 who had recovered from COVID-19. The DNA sequence is TGTGCCAGCAGGAACTATCGAGCAAACACTGAAGCTTTCTTT. Translated, it reads CASRNYRANTEAFF.